The TCR beta chain under discussion was sequenced for a study of T cell repertoires in cytomegalovirus infection. Study in general: Shared public TCR beta signatures pointed to both CMV infection and a matching HLA type.

This clonotype showed up many times. Its antigen is not known. General study results and limits: Cumulative frequency of public TCR beta families picked out carriers of CMV plus the relevant HLA. HLA-C-restricted CMV-specific TCR beta clonotypes were dominant in the ex vivo response.

CDR1 MGHRA and CDR2 YSYEKL come from the germline V gene. After removal of 4 bases from V and 4 bases from J, the junction contained 7 bases not matched to a gene. The CDR3 runs to 16 residues. TCRdb reanalysed the reads using MiXCR and keeps one entry per CDR3 protein. The data hold under 95,000 distinct CDR3 sequences, with 4% observed a single time. This receptor was obtained from a human donor in good health (CMV status not recorded). Some clones in this sample may be carry-over from other donors' samples. Sequencing was done on a sample of PBMCs. The chain employs TRBV4-1 and TRBJ2-3; 11 positions agree with TRBD2. The CDR3 spells CASSPTGTSGADTQYF. The DNA of the CDR3 is TGCGCCAGCAGCCCTACCGGGACTAGCGGAGCAGATACGCAGTATTTT.